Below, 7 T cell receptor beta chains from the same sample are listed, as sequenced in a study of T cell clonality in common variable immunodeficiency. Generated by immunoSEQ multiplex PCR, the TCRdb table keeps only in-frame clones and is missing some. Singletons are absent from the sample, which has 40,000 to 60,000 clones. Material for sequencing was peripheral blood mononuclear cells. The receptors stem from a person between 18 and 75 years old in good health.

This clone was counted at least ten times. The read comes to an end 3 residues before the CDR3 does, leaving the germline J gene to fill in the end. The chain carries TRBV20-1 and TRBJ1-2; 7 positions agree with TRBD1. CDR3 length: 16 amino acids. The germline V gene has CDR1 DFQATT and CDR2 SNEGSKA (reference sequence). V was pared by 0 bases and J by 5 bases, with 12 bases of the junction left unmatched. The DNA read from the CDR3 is TGCAGTGCTAGAGATCTTGGACAGGTTCGTCTATATGGC. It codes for CSARDLGQVRLYG. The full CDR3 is CSARDLGQVRLYGYTF.

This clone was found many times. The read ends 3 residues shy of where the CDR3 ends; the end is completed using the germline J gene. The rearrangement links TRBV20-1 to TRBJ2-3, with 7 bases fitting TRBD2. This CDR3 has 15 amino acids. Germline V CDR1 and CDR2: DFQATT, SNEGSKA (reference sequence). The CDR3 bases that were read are TGCAGTGCTAGAGATCATGGCGGGGGTTTAGAGACG. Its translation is CSARDHGGGLET. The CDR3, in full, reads CSARDHGGGLETQYF.

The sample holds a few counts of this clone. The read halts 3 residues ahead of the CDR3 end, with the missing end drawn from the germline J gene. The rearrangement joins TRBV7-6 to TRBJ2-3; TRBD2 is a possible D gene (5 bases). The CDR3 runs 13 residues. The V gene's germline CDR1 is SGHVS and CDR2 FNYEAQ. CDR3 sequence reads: CASSHGPGETQYF. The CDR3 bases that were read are TGTGCCAGCAGCCATGGGCCCGGGGAGACG.

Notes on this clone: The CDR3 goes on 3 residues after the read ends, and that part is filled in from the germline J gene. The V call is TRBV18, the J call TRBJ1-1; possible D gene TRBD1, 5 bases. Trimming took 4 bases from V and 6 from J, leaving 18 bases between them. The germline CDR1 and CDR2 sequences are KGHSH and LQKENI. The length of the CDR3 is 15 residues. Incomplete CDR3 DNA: TGTGCCAGCTCACTATTACAGGTCCGCGAAGCTGAA. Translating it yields CASSLLQVREAE. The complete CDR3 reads CASSLLQVREAEAFF. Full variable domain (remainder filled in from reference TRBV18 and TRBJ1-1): NAGVMQNPRHLVRRRGQEARLRCSPMKGHSHVYWYRQLPEEGLKFMVYLQKENIIDESGMPKERFSAEFPKEGPSILRIQQVVRGDSAAYFCASSLLQVREAEAFFGQGTRLTVV.

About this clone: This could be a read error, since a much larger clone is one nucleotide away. CDR3 region: CASSDRHNEQYF. CDR3 DNA, as far as it was read: TGTGCCAGTAGTGACAGACACAACGAG. The V call is TRBV19, the J call TRBJ2-7; a weak D match, TRBD1 (5 bases). The CDR3 end falls 3 residues outside the read, so it is completed with the germline J gene. Germline loops: CDR1 LNHDA, CDR2 SQIVND (reference sequence). V lost 5 bases, J lost 5 bases, and 10 bases lay in between. The CDR3 is made up of 12 amino acids.

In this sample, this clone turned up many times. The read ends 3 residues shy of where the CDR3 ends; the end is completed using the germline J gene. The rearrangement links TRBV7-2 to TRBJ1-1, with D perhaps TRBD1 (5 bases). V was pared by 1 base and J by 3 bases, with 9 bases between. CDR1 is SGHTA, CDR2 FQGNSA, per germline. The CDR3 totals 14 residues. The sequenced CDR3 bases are TGTGCCAGCAGCTTAGAGCTACAGGACACTGAA. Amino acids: CASSLELQDTE. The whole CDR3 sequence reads CASSLELQDTEAFF.

The sequenced CDR3 bases are TGTGCCAGCTCACCAAGGGACAGGGAAAGGTCCTACAATGAG. It codes for CASSPRDRERSYNE. From start to end, the CDR3 is CASSPRDRERSYNEAFF. This chain joins TRBV18 and TRBJ1-1; TRBD1 aligns across 9 bases. The missing CDR3 end, 3 residues past where the read stops, is filled in from the germline J gene. The CDR3 totals 17 residues. Germline V gives CDR1 KGHSH, CDR2 LQKENI.